This T cell receptor (beta chain) is from a study of T cells in pancreatic ductal adenocarcinoma (dated by TCRdb to between 2016 and 2019). Concerning the study at large: Seeking insight into the adaptive T-cell response that arises naturally, the researchers examined how many CD8+ T cells infiltrated tumors of resected pancreatic ductal adenocarcinoma, where they sat, and what features they had, alongside the same properties of suppressive cells. The full study reports these points: Blood samples had more total productive templates and roughly 8-fold more unique clonotypes than tumor samples. Since most people with pancreatic cancer show up with disease that cannot be operated on, the resected cohort was biased toward the minority who had early-stage disease. Tumor versus blood clonality comparisons may be biased because tumors are enriched in CD45RO+ effector rather than naive T cells, biasing toward lower diversity. No significant difference in T-cell clonality was found between tumor and blood, with mean clonality of approximately 0.11 in tumors and around 0.07 in blood.

TCR beta CDR3 regions were amplified from genomic DNA using the immunoSEQ hsTCRB kit. An Illumina HiSeq system was used to carry out high-throughput TRB CDR3 sequencing. On the authors' methods: Sequencing reads were analyzed with the immunoSEQ software, and nonproductive sequences with premature stops or frame-shifts were excluded. Clonality of the repertoire was calculated as one minus Shannon entropy normalized by log2 of the number of unique productive sequences. TCRdb limited this immuneACCESS table to in-frame rearrangements with V and J called. A share of clones is missing; checked studies link under half to unresolved V genes, and the rest is unexplained. That table is the source of V, J and clone size, and D and trimming were worked out from the DNA. In this sample the table shows roughly 100,000 clones, over 90% of which occur a single time. In total, the top ten clones hold 3.1% of the sample.

The selected pancreatic ductal adenocarcinoma patients had received surgery without neoadjuvant therapy. Peripheral blood was collected in heparin tubes, from which PBMCs were isolated by histopaque density gradient and cryopreserved in roughly 10% DMSO. The DNeasy Blood and Tissue Kit, with Proteinase K and RNase treatment, was used to extract genomic DNA from 6 or 7 PBMC specimens and 9 flash-frozen tumor specimens. About this clone: Its cognate antigen has yet to be identified. Base-call qualities are not available, and no considerably larger clone is one nucleotide away.

The sequencing sample was made of PBMCs. The TCR sequence derives from a human donor with pancreatic ductal adenocarcinoma.

The CDR3 has the sequence CASSRTSGRRGGTDTQYF. The DNA sequence is TGTGCCAGCAGCCGAACTAGCGGGAGGCGAGGCGGCACAGATACGCAGTATTTT. The chain employs TRBV28 and TRBJ2-3; 12 central bases correspond to TRBD2. The germline V gene specifies MDHEN as CDR1 and SYDVKM as CDR2. The CDR3, from cysteine to phenylalanine, totals 18 residues. The sequence is cut down to CDR3 DNA, 54 bases in frame from base 1. At the junction V is shortened by 6 bases and J by 1 base; bases outside the gene matches: 11.